The 31 T cell receptor beta chains below were found in one sample sequenced in a study of blood T cell repertoires in COVID-19. Using immunoSEQ multiplex PCR, the repertoire was profiled, and TCRdb retains in-frame clones only, with some absent. The sample consists of 95,000 to 150,000 clones, around 88% of them appearing once. The sequenced material came from peripheral blood. The source of these receptors is a woman aged 50 to 65 with active or convalescent COVID-19.

V gene TRBV6-5 combines with J gene TRBJ1-6, with D tentatively TRBD1 (6 bases). V was trimmed by 5 bases and J by 6 bases, leaving 11 bases between them. There are 14 residues in the CDR3. CDR1 is MNHEY and CDR2 is SVGAGI in the germline V gene. CDR3 DNA sequence: TGTGCCAGCAGTCCCGGGACATCTAATTCACCCCTCCACTTT. It specifies CASSPGTSNSPLHF.

This chain uses TRBV9 with TRBJ2-3; D ambiguous. Trimming removed 0 bases from V and 1 base from J, with 12 bases in between. Germline assignment: CDR1 SGDLS and CDR2 YYNGEE. There are 16 residues in the CDR3. The CDR3 nucleotides read TGTGCCAGCAGCGTAGCGGTAGCTCTTGGCACAGATACGCAGTATTTT. Protein: CASSVAVALGTDTQYF.

The chain joins TRBV2 to TRBJ2-1; D remains unclear. Trimming shortened V by 3 bases and J by 6 bases, and 12 bases separated the two germline ends. The CDR3 length is 14 residues. From germline, CDR1 is SNHLY and CDR2 FYNNEI. The CDR3 nucleotides are TGTGCCAGCAGTGACCGAAAGAGTATCAATGAGCAGTTCTTC. It specifies CASSDRKSINEQFF. The full variable domain, in which reference TRBV2 and TRBJ2-1 provide the parts outside the CDR3, is EPEVTQTPSHQVTQMGQEVILRCVPISNHLYFYWYRQILGQKVEFLVSFYNNEISEKSEIFDDQFSVERPDGSNFTLKIRSTKLEDSAMYFCASSDRKSINEQFFGPGTRLTVL.

Points on this clone: Sequence at one end of the junction differs from germline and may be a read error. The gene calls are TRBV7-7 and TRBJ2-1; TRBD1 agrees at 7 bases. The CDR3 has 14 residues. The germline V gene encodes CDR1 SSHAT and CDR2 FNYEAQ (reference sequence). DNA of the CDR3: TGTGCTAGCAGTCTGACAGGGTTGGGTAATGAGCAGTTCTTC. Amino acids: CASSLTGLGNEQFF.

This sequence joins TRBV4-2 and TRBJ2-7; 7 bases are shared with TRBD1. After removal of 0 bases from V and 3 bases from J, the junction contained 5 bases not matched to a gene. The CDR3 loop spans 15 amino acids. Looked up from germline, CDR1 is LGHNA and CDR2 is YNFKEQ. The CDR3 is CASSQDAGTVYEQYF. The CDR3 bases are TGTGCCAGCAGCCAAGATGCTGGGACAGTCTACGAGCAGTACTTC.

The V gene is TRBV9, the J gene TRBJ2-7; 8 nucleotides match TRBD1. The CDR3 has 14 amino acids. Germline V gene data show CDR1 as SGDLS and CDR2 as YYNGEE. J was trimmed by 5 bases and V by 4 bases; bases with no gene match: 8. CDR3 loop: CASSLRQGPNEQYF. The CDR3 nucleotides read TGTGCCAGCAGCCTCAGACAGGGGCCAAACGAGCAGTACTTC.

The CDR3: CASSWDRLNNEQFF. The CDR3 DNA is TGTGCCAGCAGCTGGGACAGACTGAACAATGAGCAGTTCTTC. The V gene is TRBV6-5, the J gene TRBJ2-1; 7 nucleotides align to TRBD1. The CDR3 spans 14 residues. Germline lookup yields CDR1 MNHEY and CDR2 SVGAGI. Trimming cost V 6 bases and J 5 bases; bases outside gene matches: 7.

The rearrangement joins TRBV5-1 to TRBJ1-6, with D perhaps TRBD1 (5 bases). Trimming pared 4 bases from V and 7 bases from J, leaving 15 bases between. The length of the CDR3 is 15 residues. Germline assignment: CDR1 SGHRS and CDR2 YFSETQ. CDR3 in amino acids: CASSLRQGGNSPLHF. The CDR3 region has the DNA TGCGCCAGCAGCCTCAGGCAGGGCGGCAATTCACCCCTCCACTTT.

The gene calls are TRBV5-1 and TRBJ1-3, with D perhaps TRBD1 (5 bases). The CDR3 totals 15 residues. Germline V gene lookup returns CDR1 SGHRS and CDR2 YFSETQ. Trimming removed 2 bases from V and 4 bases from J, with 13 bases in between. CDR3 in amino acids: CASSLENRRGNTIYF. The CDR3, as DNA: TGCGCCAGCAGCTTAGAGAACAGGAGAGGAAACACCATATATTTT. Based on the CDR3 plus reference TRBV5-1 and TRBJ1-3, the full variable domain is KAGVTQTPRYLIKTRGQQVTLSCSPISGHRSVSWYQQTPGQGLQFLFEYFSETQRNKGNFPGRFSGRQFSNSRSEMNVSTLELGDSALYLCASSLENRRGNTIYFGEGSWLTVV.

The genes are TRBV9 and TRBJ2-3; maybe TRBD1 (5 bases). The ends were cut back, 3 bases at V and 0 bases at J, with 14 bases in the middle. This CDR3 region has 16 residues. Germline V gives CDR1 SGDLS, CDR2 YYNGEE. The CDR3 region is CASSGRKGLSTDTQYF. The CDR3 bases are TGTGCCAGCAGCGGCCGGAAGGGGTTAAGCACAGATACGCAGTATTTT.

The chain recombines TRBV29-1 with TRBJ2-7; 8 bases map to TRBD2. CDR1 is SQVTM, CDR2 ANQGSEA, per germline. The CDR3 covers 13 residues. The trim removed 4 bases at V and 0 bases at J, leaving 2 bases unmatched. The CDR3 protein is CSVGGTSSYEQYF. DNA for the CDR3: TGCAGCGTTGGTGGGACTAGCTCCTACGAGCAGTACTTC.

CDR3 in DNA: TGTGCCAGCAGTTGGGACAGGGACTCCTACGAGCAGTACTTC. This codes for CASSWDRDSYEQYF. V is TRBV6-5 and J is TRBJ2-7, with TRBD1 matching over 9 bases. CDR1 and CDR2 from the germline V gene are MNHEY and SVGAGI. V was pared by 4 bases and J by 0 bases, with 1 base of the junction left unmatched. The length of the CDR3 is 14 residues.

The rearrangement uses TRBV27 and TRBJ2-1; 7 positions agree with TRBD1. J gave up 1 base and V 7 bases, and 7 bases lay outside the gene matches. This CDR3 is built from 15 residues. Germline V gives CDR1 MNHEY, CDR2 SMNVEV (reference sequence). This chain's CDR3 is CASTKTGISYNEQFF. The CDR3 DNA is TGTGCCAGCACGAAGACAGGGATATCCTACAATGAGCAGTTCTTC.

This clone was seen once. The chain is built from TRBV3-1 (or the pseudogene TRBV3-2) and TRBJ2-7, with 7 bases lining up with TRBD2. The germline CDR1 and CDR2 sequences are LGHDT and YNNKEL (reference sequence). CDR3 length: 15 amino acids. V was pared by 0 bases and J by 3 bases, with 5 bases of the junction left unmatched. The CDR3 region is CASSQDRREFYEQYF. The CDR3 region has the DNA TGTGCCAGCAGCCAAGATAGGCGGGAGTTCTACGAGCAGTACTTC.

The CDR3 is CASSPSESGGELFF. CDR3 in DNA: TGTGCCAGCTCACCGTCGGAGTCTGGCGGGGAGCTGTTTTTT. The chain combines TRBV18 with TRBJ2-2; unclear D gene. CDR3 length equals 14 residues. With 3 bases removed from V and 7 bases from J, the gap between germline ends came to 12 bases. Per the germline V gene, CDR1 is KGHSH and CDR2 is LQKENI. Looking up the rest from reference TRBV18 and TRBJ2-2 gives the full variable domain: NAGVMQNPRHLVRRRGQEARLRCSPMKGHSHVYWYRQLPEEGLKFMVYLQKENIIDESGMPKERFSAEFPKEGPSILRIQQVVRGDSAAYFCASSPSESGGELFFGEGSRLTVL.

The V gene is TRBV30, the J gene TRBJ2-7; 14 positions agree with TRBD2. Germline V gives CDR1 GTSNPN, CDR2 SVGIG (reference sequence). The V and J ends lost 1 base and 9 bases, in that order; junction bases with no gene match: 8. The CDR3 spans 15 residues. The CDR3 sequence is CAWSAGLAGVQRQYF. CDR3 in DNA: TGTGCCTGGAGTGCGGGACTAGCGGGAGTACAGCGGCAGTACTTC.

This clone was observed a single time. The chain combines TRBV28 with TRBJ2-5, with 10 positions matching TRBD2. CDR3 size: 19 residues. Germline V lookup: CDR1 MDHEN, CDR2 SYDVKM. The V and J ends lost 2 bases and 6 bases, in that order; junction bases with no gene match: 18. In DNA form, the CDR3 reads TGTGCCAGCAGTTTAAGTACATTAAGCGGGAGGGCCGGTCGTCAGACCCAGTACTTC. It is translated as CASSLSTLSGRAGRQTQYF.

Only one count was recorded for this clone. V is TRBV7-3 and J is TRBJ2-1; 7 nucleotides line up with TRBD2. V was clipped by 0 bases and J by 7 bases; unmatched bases: 3. Germline V gene lookup returns CDR1 SGHTA and CDR2 FQGTGA. The CDR3 has 14 amino acids. Here the CDR3 reads CASSLTGGGNEQFF. The CDR3 bases are TGTGCCAGCAGCTTAACAGGCGGGGGAAATGAGCAGTTCTTC.

The chain is built from TRBV30 and TRBJ2-7, with D uncertain. The CDR3 is made up of 13 amino acids. Looked up from germline, CDR1 is GTSNPN and CDR2 is SVGIG (reference sequence). V lost 3 bases and J 2 bases, leaving 11 bases between the germline ends. The CDR3 reads CAWSGVDPYEQYF. Written as DNA, the CDR3 is TGTGCCTGGAGCGGAGTAGACCCCTACGAGCAGTACTTC.

The chain has TRBV20-1 and TRBJ2-4, with D possibly TRBD1 on 6 matching bases. This CDR3 region has 14 residues. The germline gives CDR1 DFQATT, CDR2 SNEGSKA (reference sequence). Trimming shortened V by 3 bases and J by 1 base, and 10 bases separated the two germline ends. The chain's CDR3 is CSASLQGAKNIQYF. The CDR3 DNA reads as TGCAGTGCTAGTTTGCAGGGGGCCAAAAACATTCAGTACTTC.

The chain links TRBV4-3 to TRBJ2-1; 13 nucleotides line up with TRBD2. This CDR3 is built from 15 residues. Germline loops: CDR1 LGHNA, CDR2 YSLEER. With V trimmed by 4 bases and J by 7 bases, 4 bases remained unmatched. CDR3 bases: TGCGCCAGCAGCCGGGAACTAGCGGGAGGGAATGAGCAGTTCTTC. Translated: CASSRELAGGNEQFF.

The chain links TRBV7-8 to TRBJ2-2; the D is unclear. The CDR3 is 13 amino acids. The V and J ends lost 1 base and 3 bases respectively, with 3 bases between them. Germline CDR1 SGHVS, CDR2 FQNEAQ. CDR3 in DNA: TGTGCCAGCAGCTTAGTCGACACCGGGGAGCTGTTTTTT. Protein sequence: CASSLVDTGELFF.

This chain uses TRBV11-1 with TRBJ2-7; TRBD1 is a possible D gene (7 bases). Germline V gene sequence: CDR1 SGHAT, CDR2 FQDESV (reference sequence). The ends were cut back, 4 bases at V and 2 bases at J, with 12 bases in the middle. The CDR3 contains 14 residues. The CDR3 bases are TGTGCCAGCAGCTCCTCAGGGGGGCCCTACGAGCAGTACTTC. Translating gives CASSSSGGPYEQYF.

The rearrangement links TRBV7-9 to TRBJ2-5; no firm D call. This CDR3 is built from 16 residues. Deletions cut 0 bases from V and 3 bases from J, with 14 bases between. Germline CDR1 SEHNR, CDR2 FQNEAQ (reference sequence). The CDR3: CASSLAAGLTKETQYF. The CDR3 nucleotides read TGTGCCAGCAGCTTAGCGGCAGGCCTGACAAAAGAGACCCAGTACTTC.

The chain joins TRBV28 to TRBJ1-4, with D possibly matching TRBD1 (6 bases). The CDR3 length is 15 residues. V gave up 5 bases and J gave up 4 bases, with 14 bases separating them. The V gene's germline CDR1 is MDHEN and CDR2 SYDVKM. In DNA form, the CDR3 reads TGTGCCAGCAGTCTACGACAGGTCTTTAATGAAAAACTGTTTTTT. Its translation is CASSLRQVFNEKLFF.

The V call is TRBV5-1, the J call TRBJ1-2; 9 bases line up with TRBD1. The CDR3 is 15 residues long. The J segment lost 0 bases and the V segment lost 4 bases, leaving 4 bases of the junction unmatched. From germline, CDR1 is SGHRS and CDR2 YFSETQ. The CDR3 is CASSRRTGANYGYTF. The CDR3 DNA reads TGCGCCAGCAGCCGTCGGACAGGGGCTAACTATGGCTACACCTTC.

This chain joins TRBV7-9 and TRBJ2-1; 10 bases align to TRBD2. V shed 4 bases, J shed 15 bases, and the junction held 18 bases outside the gene matches. The CDR3 has 16 amino acids. Germline-derived CDR1 and CDR2 are SEHNR and FQNEAQ (reference sequence). The CDR3 is CASSSNAGTSVFGGFF. CDR3 nucleotide sequence: TGTGCCAGCAGCTCCAACGCCGGGACTAGCGTCTTCGGTGGGTTCTTC.

This clone was seen only a few times. CDR3 in DNA: TGTGCCAGTAGTATAGCAACAGTTAATGAAAAACTGTTTTTT. It translates to CASSIATVNEKLFF. The chain recombines TRBV19 with TRBJ1-4; no firm D call. This CDR3 contains 14 residues. CDR1 and CDR2 (germline): LNHDA, SQIVND (reference sequence). Trimming pared 1 base from V and 4 bases from J, leaving 7 bases between.

This clone was found once. This rearrangement joins TRBV19 to TRBJ2-5, with 12 bases lining up with TRBD2. V was pared by 4 bases and J by 4 bases, with 4 bases of the junction left unmatched. Germline CDR1 LNHDA, CDR2 SQIVND (reference sequence). This CDR3 has 15 residues. CDR3 nucleotides: TGTGCCAGTAGTACGACTAGCGGGAGATTAGAGACCCAGTACTTC. Protein sequence: CASSTTSGRLETQYF.

This clone was observed a handful of times. CDR3 bases: TGTGCCAGCAGCCTACTAGCGGGACACGAGCAGTACTTC. This codes for CASSLLAGHEQYF. The chain recombines TRBV28 with TRBJ2-7, with 10 bases that match TRBD2. The CDR3 is 13 residues long. With V trimmed by 6 bases and J by 5 bases, 4 bases remained unmatched. In germline, CDR1 is MDHEN, CDR2 SYDVKM.

The chain has TRBV30 and TRBJ1-2; 7 nucleotides match TRBD1. Germline-derived CDR1 and CDR2 are GTSNPN and SVGIG (reference sequence). With 1 base clipped from V and 5 bases from J, the junction kept 10 bases outside the gene matches. CDR3 length: 15 amino acids. The CDR3 spells CAWSADRQGGYGYTF. The CDR3 DNA is TGTGCCTGGAGTGCAGACCGACAGGGCGGTTATGGCTACACCTTC. Full variable domain (outside the CDR3, taken from reference TRBV30 and TRBJ1-2): SQTIHQWPATLVQPVGSPLSLECTVEGTSNPNLYWYRQAAGRGLQLLFYSVGIGQISSEVPQNLSASRPQDRQFILSSKKLLLSDSGFYLCAWSADRQGGYGYTFGSGTRLTVV.